The clone carrying this T cell receptor beta chain was seen only a few times. Clones were read by immunoSEQ multiplex PCR, and TCRdb kept only the in-frame ones, dropping some. The sample lists some 65,000 clones; about 77% were seen once. These data are taken from a study of OX40 agonist ivuxolimab in advanced cancers. Trimming shortened V by 5 bases and J by 0 bases, and 13 bases separated the two germline ends. Germline V gene lookup returns CDR1 SEHNR and CDR2 FQNEAQ (reference sequence). CDR3 length equals 15 residues. The clonotype was recovered from an adult with an advanced solid tumor such as melanoma, head and neck, liver or kidney cancer. J is TRBJ1-1 and V is TRBV7-9, with D tentatively TRBD1 (6 bases). Sequencing used CD4+ or CD8+ T cells sorted from blood, obtained in a trial of the OX40 agonist ivuxolimab. CDR3 bases: TGTGCCAGCAGCAAACAGGGATTGCTGAACACTGAAGCTTTCTTT. Translated: CASSKQGLLNTEAFF.